A single T cell receptor (beta chain) is shown here with its context. What it binds is unknown. The CDR3 runs 14 residues. V lost 6 bases, J lost 2 bases, and 14 bases lay in between. Germline V CDR1 and CDR2: SNHLY, FYNNEI. This specimen belongs to a study of cytomegalovirus exposure and HLA in healthy donors. Findings and caveats of the study: After further analysis at a later stage, 16,951 TCR beta sequences were associated with HLA alleles at 0.05 false discovery rate. Later work found most CMV-associated TCR beta chains apparently HLA-restricted.

PCR used 60 Vbeta primers and 13 Jbeta primers. TCRdb's copy holds only in-frame clones and misses some; the assay was immunoSEQ multiplex PCR. The sample has about 82,000 clones; about 74% are singletons. The sample was PBMCs. This receptor was taken from a woman in her fifties or sixties in good health and CMV-seropositive. J is TRBJ2-7 and V is TRBV2; weak D call: TRBD1 (5 bases). The DNA for the CDR3 is TGTGCCAGCAGGACTCAGGGTTACCCCTACGAGCAGTACTTC. Protein sequence: CASRTQGYPYEQYF. The full variable domain, in which reference TRBV2 and TRBJ2-7 provide the parts outside the CDR3, is EPEVTQTPSHQVTQMGQEVILRCVPISNHLYFYWYRQILGQKVEFLVSFYNNEISEKSEIFDDQFSVERPDGSNFTLKIRSTKLEDSAMYFCASRTQGYPYEQYFGPGTRLTVT.